These 9 T cell receptor beta chains originate from one sample sequenced in a study of blood T cell repertoires in COVID-19. Sequenced by immunoSEQ multiplex PCR; TCRdb stores in-frame clones only, minus some. Altogether 90,000 to 120,000 clones are present, more than 75% being singletons, with the ten largest covering over 20%. The sample was peripheral blood. Source of these receptors: a man aged 60-69 years with acute or convalescent COVID-19.

This chain connects TRBV7-9 to TRBJ1-1; 10 bases agree with TRBD1. Germline V gives CDR1 SEHNR, CDR2 FQNEAQ (reference sequence). The CDR3 is 14 residues long. After removal of 5 bases from V and 5 bases from J, the junction contained 5 bases not matched to a gene. CDR3 coding DNA: TGTGCCAGCAGCCCGTGGGACAGGGGAACTGAAGCTTTCTTT. It codes for CASSPWDRGTEAFF.

The chain joins TRBV7-9 to TRBJ2-1; TRBD2 agrees at 10 bases. CDR3 length: 16 amino acids. Germline V gives CDR1 SEHNR, CDR2 FQNEAQ (reference sequence). V trimming: 4 bases; J trimming: 4 bases; junction bases outside the gene matches: 7. The CDR3 region has the DNA TGTGCCAGCAGCTCCACGACTAGCGGGTTTTACAATGAGCAGTTCTTC. Translation: CASSSTTSGFYNEQFF.

The J gene is TRBJ2-2, the V gene TRBV2; 8 bases agree with TRBD1. CDR1 is SNHLY, CDR2 FYNNEI, per germline. The CDR3 sequence is 15 residues long. Trimming took 5 bases from V and 3 from J; bases not matched to a gene: 5. The CDR3 spells CASSYDRGYTGELFF. CDR3 nucleotide sequence: TGTGCCAGCAGTTATGACAGGGGATACACCGGGGAGCTGTTTTTT.

V usage is TRBV9 and J usage is TRBJ1-2, with D possibly being TRBD1 (6 bases). Germline V gives CDR1 SGDLS, CDR2 YYNGEE. V was pared by 3 bases and J by 2 bases, with 17 bases between. This CDR3 spans 16 amino acids. CDR3 region: CASSANIQGSNYGYTF. DNA for the CDR3: TGTGCCAGCAGCGCCAATATACAGGGATCGAACTATGGCTACACCTTC. The whole variable domain, remainder taken from reference TRBV9 and TRBJ1-2, is DSGVTQTPKHLITATGQRVTLRCSPRSGDLSVYWYQQSLDQGLQFLIQYYNGEERAKGNILERFSAQQFPDLHSELNLSSLELGDSALYFCASSANIQGSNYGYTFGSGTRLTVV.

Only a few counts were recorded for this clone. This sequence joins TRBV5-6 and TRBJ1-2, with 7 bases matching TRBD1. V dropped 4 bases and J dropped 4; count of bases not matched to a gene: 10. Germline CDR1 and CDR2: SGHDT and YYEEEE. This CDR3 comprises 15 residues. The CDR3 here is CASSPPGGPSYGYTF. The CDR3 DNA is TGTGCCAGCAGCCCACCAGGGGGGCCCTCCTATGGCTACACCTTC.

The chain is built from TRBV7-9 and TRBJ1-1; D may be TRBD1 (5 bases). The CDR3 totals 14 residues. V lost 5 bases and J 1 base, leaving 11 bases between the germline ends. The germline CDR1 and CDR2 sequences are SEHNR and FQNEAQ (reference sequence). CDR3 residues: CASSLNQGNTEAFF. As DNA, the CDR3 is TGTGCCAGCAGCCTGAATCAGGGGAACACTGAAGCTTTCTTT.

The chain is built from TRBV10-1 and TRBJ2-1; tentative D call: TRBD1 (6 bases). Germline V gives CDR1 WNHNN, CDR2 SYGVQD (reference sequence). The CDR3 totals 14 residues. V was shortened by 6 bases and J by 8 bases, with 17 bases between the two germline ends. The CDR3 spells CASSKQGSRYEQFF. CDR3 nucleotide sequence: TGCGCCAGCAGCAAACAGGGTTCGCGCTATGAGCAGTTCTTC.

The chain links TRBV23-1 to TRBJ2-7; D gene uncertain. TRBV23-1 is recorded as an ORF, its role being uncertain. CDR3 length: 15 residues. V shed 3 bases and J shed 4 bases, with 16 bases lying between them. The CDR3 loop reads CASSQFRCEHYEQYF. CDR3 in DNA: TGCGCCAGCAGTCAGTTCAGGTGTGAGCATTACGAGCAGTACTTC.

This clone was counted once. This chain links TRBV24-1 with TRBJ2-5, with 7 bases aligning to TRBD1. The CDR3 has 14 residues. Trimming removed 5 bases from V and 3 bases from J; junction bases left unmatched: 5. Germline CDR1 is KGHDR and CDR2 is SFDVKD. The CDR3 is CATSARTGKETQYF. The CDR3 DNA follows: TGTGCCACCAGTGCGAGGACAGGAAAAGAGACCCAGTACTTC.